These T cell receptor beta chains were read from a single sample in a study of T cells in Graves' hyperthyroidism and ophthalmopathy. TCRdb called the multiplex PCR reads again in MiXCR, with one record for every CDR3 protein. The repertoire consists of a few hundred thousand distinct CDR3 sequences, with 35% to 55% occurring once and the leading ten covering more than 7.5%. Sequencing was performed on peripheral blood or thyroid tissue (not recorded which). The receptors were gathered from a woman under 30 with Graves' hyperthyroidism. Each CDR3 is given with its conserved first and last residue. D genes are given only for firm matches. A clone size is listed for some rows: how often the clone was seen (once, few, many), or a class if it is expanded.

clone size	J gene	D gene	V gene	CDR3 DNA	CDR3 protein
many	TRBJ1-6	TRBD1	TRBV7-9	TGTGCCAGCAGCTCGACAGGGTCGAGGAGTTCACCCCTCCACTTT	CASSSTGSRSSPLHF
many	TRBJ1-5	-	TRBV20-1	TGCAGTGCTAGGGCAGGGCTTGGTCAGCCCCAGCATTTT	CSARAGLGQPQHF
-	TRBJ2-7	-	TRBV7-3	TGTGCCAGCAGCCCTGACACCGGGAGTTGGAACGAGCAGTACTTC	CASSPDTGSWNEQYF
few	TRBJ2-2	TRBD2	TRBV4-3	TGCGCCAGCAGCCAAGGGACTAGCGGGAGGGTGAACACCGGGGAGCTGTTTTTT	CASSQGTSGRVNTGELFF
-	TRBJ2-1	-	TRBV29-1	TGCAGCGTTTCCCGGGGGTACAATGAGCAGTTCTTC	CSVSRGYNEQFF
-	TRBJ2-5	-	TRBV7-9	TGTGCCAGCAGCTCGTTAGGGTCCCAAGAGACCCAGTACTTC	CASSSLGSQETQYF
many	TRBJ2-7	-	TRBV7-9	TGTGCCAGCAGCCCCATCCCGGAATTCTACGAGCAGTACTTC	CASSPIPEFYEQYF
many	TRBJ1-1	-	TRBV11-2	TGTGCCAGCAGCTCCATAAGACAGCCGAACACTGAAGCTTTCTTT	CASSSIRQPNTEAFF
-	TRBJ1-1	-	TRBV27	TGTGCCAGCATCGGTCAGGGATATGAAGCTTTCTTT	CASIGQGYEAFF
many	TRBJ2-2	TRBD2	TRBV19	TGTGCCAGTAGTATTCGGACTAGCGGGACCACCGGGGAGCTGTTTTTT	CASSIRTSGTTGELFF
many	TRBJ2-5	-	TRBV2	TGTGCCAGCAGTGCCGACGAGCTTGAGACCCAGTACTTC	CASSADELETQYF
-	TRBJ2-7	TRBD2	TRBV29-1	TGCAGCGCTCGGCTAGCGGGACCTTACGAGCAGTACTTC	CSARLAGPYEQYF
-	TRBJ1-5	TRBD1	TRBV5-1	TGCGCCAGCAGCTTGAGTAGCGGGACAGGGGTAAATCAGCCCCAGCATTTT	CASSLSSGTGVNQPQHF
-	TRBJ2-2	TRBD2	TRBV24-1	TGTGCCACCAGTGATTTGCTGGGGACTAGCCCGAACACCGGGGAGCTGTTTTTT	CATSDLLGTSPNTGELFF
many	TRBJ1-1	-	TRBV6-6	TGTGCCAGCAGTTACTCCACGCCCGGGGAAGCTTTCTTT	CASSYSTPGEAFF
many	TRBJ1-5	TRBD1	TRBV19	TGTGCCAGTAGTATTGGTCAGGGGGTTCGGCGCAATCAGCCCCAGCATTTT	CASSIGQGVRRNQPQHF
few	TRBJ2-7	-	TRBV5-1	TGCGCCAGCAGCTTGACTACCCCTACCCCCGAGCAGTACTTC	CASSLTTPTPEQYF
many	TRBJ1-2	TRBD1	TRBV28	TGTGCCAGCAGTACTCGACAGGGGATGGGTACTGGCTACACCTTC	CASSTRQGMGTGYTF